This T cell receptor (beta chain) was observed in a study of blood T cell repertoires in COVID-19. Study in general: Samples came from the United States, Italy and Spain, spanning acute and convalescent COVID-19.

The protocol was immunoSEQ multiplex PCR, while the TCRdb copy is restricted to in-frame clones and leaves out a portion. The sample records about 480,000 clones, approximately 88% being singletons. V shed 1 base and J shed 6 bases, with 12 bases lying between them. This CDR3 contains 14 residues. CDR1 and CDR2 from the germline V gene are LNHDA and SQIVND (reference sequence). Participants were aged about 18 to 90 years, lived in under 25 US areas, and enrolled virtually. Self-reported history from a screening survey and questionnaire set each donor's cohort. Specimen: PBMCs or T cells enriched from blood (not recorded which). The V and J genes are TRBV19 and TRBJ1-2; D unresolved. The sequence came from a woman between 35 and 50 years old who had recovered from COVID-19. CDR3 sequence: CASSIGGSTHGYTF. DNA of the CDR3: TGTGCCAGTAGTATAGGCGGCAGTACTCATGGCTACACCTTC.